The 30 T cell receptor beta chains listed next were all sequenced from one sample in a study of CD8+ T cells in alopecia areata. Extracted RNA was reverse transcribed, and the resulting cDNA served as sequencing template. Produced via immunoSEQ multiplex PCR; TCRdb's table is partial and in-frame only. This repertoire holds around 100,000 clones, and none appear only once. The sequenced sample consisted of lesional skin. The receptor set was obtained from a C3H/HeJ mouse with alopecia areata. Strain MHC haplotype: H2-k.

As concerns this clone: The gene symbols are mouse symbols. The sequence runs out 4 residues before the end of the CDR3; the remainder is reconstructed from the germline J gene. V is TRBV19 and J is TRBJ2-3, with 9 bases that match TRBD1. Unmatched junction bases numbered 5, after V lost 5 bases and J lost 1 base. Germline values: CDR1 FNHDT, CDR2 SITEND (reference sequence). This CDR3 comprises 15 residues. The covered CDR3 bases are TGTGCCAGCAGACCGGGACAGGGACGTGCAGAA. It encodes CASRPGQGRAE. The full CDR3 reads CASRPGQGRAETLYF.

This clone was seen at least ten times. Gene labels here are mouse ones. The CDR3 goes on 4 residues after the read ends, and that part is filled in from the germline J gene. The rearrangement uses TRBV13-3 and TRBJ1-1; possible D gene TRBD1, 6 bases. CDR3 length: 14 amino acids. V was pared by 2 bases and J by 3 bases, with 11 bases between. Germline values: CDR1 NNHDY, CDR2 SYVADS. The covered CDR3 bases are TGTGCCAGCAGTGAAGTCAGGGGTGACACA. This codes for CASSEVRGDT. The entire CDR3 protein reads CASSEVRGDTEVFF.

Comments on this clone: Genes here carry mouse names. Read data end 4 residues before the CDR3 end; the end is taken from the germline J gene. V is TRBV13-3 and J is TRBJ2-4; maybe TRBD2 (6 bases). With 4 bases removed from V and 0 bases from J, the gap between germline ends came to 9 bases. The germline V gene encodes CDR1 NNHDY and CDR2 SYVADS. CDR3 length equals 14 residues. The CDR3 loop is CASSTGLSQNTLYF. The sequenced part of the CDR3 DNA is TGTGCCAGCAGTACTGGGTTGAGTCAAAAC. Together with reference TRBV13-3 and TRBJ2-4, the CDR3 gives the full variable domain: EAAVTQSPRSKVAVTGGKVTLSCHQTNNHDYMYWYRQDTGHGLRLIHYSYVADSTEKGDIPDGYKASRPSQENFSLILELASLSQTAVYFCASSTGLSQNTLYFGAGTRLSVL.

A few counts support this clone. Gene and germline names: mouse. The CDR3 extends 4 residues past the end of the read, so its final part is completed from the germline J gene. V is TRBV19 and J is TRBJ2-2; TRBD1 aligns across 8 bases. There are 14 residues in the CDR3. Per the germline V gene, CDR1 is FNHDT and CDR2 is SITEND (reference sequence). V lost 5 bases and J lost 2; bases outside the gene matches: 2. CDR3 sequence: CASRWTGNTGQLYF. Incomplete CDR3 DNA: TGTGCCAGCAGGTGGACAGGGAACACCGGG.

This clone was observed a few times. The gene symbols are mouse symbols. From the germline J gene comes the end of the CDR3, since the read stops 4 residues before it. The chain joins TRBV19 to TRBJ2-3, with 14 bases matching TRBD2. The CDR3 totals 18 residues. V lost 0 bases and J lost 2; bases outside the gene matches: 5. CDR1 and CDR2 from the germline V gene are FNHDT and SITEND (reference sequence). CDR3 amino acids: CASSIGDWGGAFAETLYF. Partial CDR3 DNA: TGTGCCAGCAGTATAGGGGACTGGGGGGGCGCTTTTGCAGAA.

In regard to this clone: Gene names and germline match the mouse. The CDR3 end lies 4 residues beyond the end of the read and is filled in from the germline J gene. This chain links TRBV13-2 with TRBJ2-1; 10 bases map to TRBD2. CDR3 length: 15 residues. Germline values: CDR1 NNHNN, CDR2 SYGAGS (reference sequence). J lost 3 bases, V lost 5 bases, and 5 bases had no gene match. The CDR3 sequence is CASGAGLGIYAEQFF. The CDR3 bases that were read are TGTGCCAGCGGCGCGGGACTGGGGATCTATGCT.

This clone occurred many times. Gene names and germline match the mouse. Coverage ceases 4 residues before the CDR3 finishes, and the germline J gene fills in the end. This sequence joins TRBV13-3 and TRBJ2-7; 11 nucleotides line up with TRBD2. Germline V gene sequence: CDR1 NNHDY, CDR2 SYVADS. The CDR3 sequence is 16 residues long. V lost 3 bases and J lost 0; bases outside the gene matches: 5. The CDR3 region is CASSGTGGTSSYEQYF. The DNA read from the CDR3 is TGTGCCAGCAGTGGGACTGGGGGGACGAGCTCCTAT.

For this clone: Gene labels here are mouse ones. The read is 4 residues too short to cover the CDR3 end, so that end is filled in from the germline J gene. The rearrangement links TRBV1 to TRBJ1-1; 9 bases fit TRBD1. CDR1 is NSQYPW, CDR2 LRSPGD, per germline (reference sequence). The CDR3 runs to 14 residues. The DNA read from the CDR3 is TGCACCTGCAGTGCGGAAACAGGGGGCCCA. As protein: CTCSAETGGP. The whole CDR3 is CTCSAETGGPEVFF.

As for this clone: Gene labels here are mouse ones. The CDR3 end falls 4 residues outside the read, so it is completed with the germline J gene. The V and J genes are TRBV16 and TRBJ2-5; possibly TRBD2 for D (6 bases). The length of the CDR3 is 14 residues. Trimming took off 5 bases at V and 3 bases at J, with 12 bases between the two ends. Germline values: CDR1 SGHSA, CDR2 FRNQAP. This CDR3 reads CASSGLGVQDTQYF. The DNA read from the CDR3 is TGTGCAAGCAGCGGATTGGGGGTACAAGAC.

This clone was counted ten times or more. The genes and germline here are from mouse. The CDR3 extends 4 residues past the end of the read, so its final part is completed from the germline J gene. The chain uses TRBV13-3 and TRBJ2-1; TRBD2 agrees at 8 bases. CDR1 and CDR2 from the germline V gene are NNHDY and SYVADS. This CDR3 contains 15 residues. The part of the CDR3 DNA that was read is TGTGCCAGCAGTGAGGGCTGGGGGGCGCGAGCT. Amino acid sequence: CASSEGWGARA. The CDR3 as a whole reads CASSEGWGARAEQFF.

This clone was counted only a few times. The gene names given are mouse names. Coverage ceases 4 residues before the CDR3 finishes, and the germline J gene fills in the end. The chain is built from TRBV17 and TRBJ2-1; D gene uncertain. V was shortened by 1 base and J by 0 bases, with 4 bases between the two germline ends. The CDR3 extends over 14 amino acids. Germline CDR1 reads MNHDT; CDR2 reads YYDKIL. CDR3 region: CASSRGVNYAEQFF. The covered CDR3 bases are TGTGCTAGCAGTAGAGGTGTTAACTATGCT.

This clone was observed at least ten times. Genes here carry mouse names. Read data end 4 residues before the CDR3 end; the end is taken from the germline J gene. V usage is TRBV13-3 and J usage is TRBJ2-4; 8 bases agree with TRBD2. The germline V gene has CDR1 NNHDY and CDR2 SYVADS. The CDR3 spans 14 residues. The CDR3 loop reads CASSPTGARNTLYF. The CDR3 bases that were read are TGTGCCAGCAGTCCGACTGGGGCGAGAAAC.

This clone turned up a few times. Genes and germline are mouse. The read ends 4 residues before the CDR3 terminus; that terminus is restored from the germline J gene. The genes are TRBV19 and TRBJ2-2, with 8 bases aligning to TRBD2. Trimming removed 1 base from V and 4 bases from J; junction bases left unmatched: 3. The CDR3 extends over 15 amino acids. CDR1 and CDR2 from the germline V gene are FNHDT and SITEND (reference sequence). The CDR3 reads CASSIRGGGTGQLYF. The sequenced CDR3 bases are TGTGCCAGCAGTATACGGGGGGGCGGCACCGGG.

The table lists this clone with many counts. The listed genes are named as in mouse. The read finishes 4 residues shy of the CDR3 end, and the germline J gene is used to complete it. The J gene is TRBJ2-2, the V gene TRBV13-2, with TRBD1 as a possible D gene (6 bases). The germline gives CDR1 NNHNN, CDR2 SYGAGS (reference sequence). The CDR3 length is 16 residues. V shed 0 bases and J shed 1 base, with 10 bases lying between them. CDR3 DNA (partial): TGTGCCAGCGGTGATGGTGGGACAAAAAACACCGGG. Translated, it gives CASGDGGTKNTG. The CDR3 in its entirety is CASGDGGTKNTGQLYF.

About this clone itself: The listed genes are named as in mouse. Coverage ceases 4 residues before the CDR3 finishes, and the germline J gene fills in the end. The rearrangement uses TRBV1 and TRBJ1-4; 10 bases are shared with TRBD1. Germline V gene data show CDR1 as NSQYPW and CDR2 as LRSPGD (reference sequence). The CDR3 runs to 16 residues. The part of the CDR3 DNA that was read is TGCACCTGCAGTGGGACCGGGACAGGGGACGGCGAA. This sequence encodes CTCSGTGTGDGE. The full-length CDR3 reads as CTCSGTGTGDGERLFF.

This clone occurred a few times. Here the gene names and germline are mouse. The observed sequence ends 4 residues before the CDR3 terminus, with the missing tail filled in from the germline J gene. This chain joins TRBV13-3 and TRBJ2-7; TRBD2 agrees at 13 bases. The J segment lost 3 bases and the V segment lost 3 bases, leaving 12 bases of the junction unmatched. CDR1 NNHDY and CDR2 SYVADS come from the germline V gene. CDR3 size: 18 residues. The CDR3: CASSGPGLGGFNFYEQYF. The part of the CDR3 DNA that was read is TGTGCCAGCAGTGGTCCGGGACTGGGGGGGTTTAACTTCTAT.

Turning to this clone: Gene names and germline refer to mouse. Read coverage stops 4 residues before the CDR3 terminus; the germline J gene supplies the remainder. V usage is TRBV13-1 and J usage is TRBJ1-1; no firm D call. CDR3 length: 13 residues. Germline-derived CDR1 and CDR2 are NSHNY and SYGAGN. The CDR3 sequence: CASSDGMRTEVFF. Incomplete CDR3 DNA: TGTGCCAGCAGTGATGGTATGAGGACA.

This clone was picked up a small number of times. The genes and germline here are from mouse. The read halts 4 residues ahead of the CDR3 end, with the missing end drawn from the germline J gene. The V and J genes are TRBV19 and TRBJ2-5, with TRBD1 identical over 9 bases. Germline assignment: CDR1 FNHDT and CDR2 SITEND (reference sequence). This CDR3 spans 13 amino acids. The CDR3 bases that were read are TGTGCCATCTGGGACAGGGAGGAAGAC. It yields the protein CAIWDREED. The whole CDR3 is CAIWDREEDTQYF. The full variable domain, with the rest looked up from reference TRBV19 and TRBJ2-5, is GGIITQTPKFLIGQEGQKLTLKCQQNFNHDTMYWYRQDSGKGLRLIYYSITENDLQKGDLSEGYDASREKKSSFSLTVTSAQKNEMAVFLCAIWDREEDTQYFGPGTRLLVL.

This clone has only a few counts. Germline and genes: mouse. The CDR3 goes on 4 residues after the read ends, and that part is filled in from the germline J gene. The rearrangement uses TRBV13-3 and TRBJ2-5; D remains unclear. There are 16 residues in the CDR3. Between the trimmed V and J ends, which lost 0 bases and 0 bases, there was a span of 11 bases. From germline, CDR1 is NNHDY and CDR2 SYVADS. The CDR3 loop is CASSDAVSINQDTQYF. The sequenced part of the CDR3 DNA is TGTGCCAGCAGTGATGCAGTCAGTATTAACCAAGAC.

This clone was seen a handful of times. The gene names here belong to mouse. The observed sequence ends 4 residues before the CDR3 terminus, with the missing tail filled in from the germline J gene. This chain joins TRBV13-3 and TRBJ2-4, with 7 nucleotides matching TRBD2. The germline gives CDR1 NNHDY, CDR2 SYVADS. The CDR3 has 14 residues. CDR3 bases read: TGTGCCAGCAGTCCCGACGGGGGGGAAAAC. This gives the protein CASSPDGGEN. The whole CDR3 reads CASSPDGGENTLYF. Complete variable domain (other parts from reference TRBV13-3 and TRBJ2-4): EAAVTQSPRSKVAVTGGKVTLSCHQTNNHDYMYWYRQDTGHGLRLIHYSYVADSTEKGDIPDGYKASRPSQENFSLILELASLSQTAVYFCASSPDGGENTLYFGAGTRLSVL.

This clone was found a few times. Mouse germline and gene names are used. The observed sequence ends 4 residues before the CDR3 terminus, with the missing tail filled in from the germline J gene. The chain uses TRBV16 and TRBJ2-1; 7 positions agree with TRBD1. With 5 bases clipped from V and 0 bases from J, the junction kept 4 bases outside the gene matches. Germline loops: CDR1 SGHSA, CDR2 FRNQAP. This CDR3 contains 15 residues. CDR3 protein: CASSGGQLNYAEQFF. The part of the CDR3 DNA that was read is TGTGCAAGCAGCGGGGGACAGCTTAACTATGCT.

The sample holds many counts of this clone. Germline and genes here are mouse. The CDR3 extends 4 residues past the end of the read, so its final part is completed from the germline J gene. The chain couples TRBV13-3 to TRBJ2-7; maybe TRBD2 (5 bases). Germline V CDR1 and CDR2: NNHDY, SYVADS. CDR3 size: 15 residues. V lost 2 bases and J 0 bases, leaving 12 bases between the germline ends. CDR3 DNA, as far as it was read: TGTGCCAGCAGTGAGTCCTGGGAGAGCTCCTAT. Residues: CASSESWESSY. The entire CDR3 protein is CASSESWESSYEQYF.

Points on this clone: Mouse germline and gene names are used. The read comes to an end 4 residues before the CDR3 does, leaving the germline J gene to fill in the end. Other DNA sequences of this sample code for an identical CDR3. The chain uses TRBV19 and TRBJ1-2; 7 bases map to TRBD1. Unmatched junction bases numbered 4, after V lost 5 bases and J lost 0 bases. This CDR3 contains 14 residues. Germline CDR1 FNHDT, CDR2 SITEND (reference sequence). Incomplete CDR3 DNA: TGTGCCAGCAGCCCGCAGGGGGCAAACTCC. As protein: CASSPQGANS. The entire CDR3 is CASSPQGANSDYTF.

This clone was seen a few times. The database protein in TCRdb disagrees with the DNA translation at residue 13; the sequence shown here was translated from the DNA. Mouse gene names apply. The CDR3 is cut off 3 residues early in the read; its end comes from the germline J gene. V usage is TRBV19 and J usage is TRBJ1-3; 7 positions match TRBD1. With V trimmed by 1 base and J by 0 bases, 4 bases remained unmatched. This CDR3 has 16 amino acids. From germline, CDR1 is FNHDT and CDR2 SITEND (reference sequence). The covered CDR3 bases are TGTGCCAGCAGTATAAGGACAGGAGGTTCTGGAAATACG. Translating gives CASSIRTGGSGNT. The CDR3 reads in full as CASSIRTGGSGNTLYF.

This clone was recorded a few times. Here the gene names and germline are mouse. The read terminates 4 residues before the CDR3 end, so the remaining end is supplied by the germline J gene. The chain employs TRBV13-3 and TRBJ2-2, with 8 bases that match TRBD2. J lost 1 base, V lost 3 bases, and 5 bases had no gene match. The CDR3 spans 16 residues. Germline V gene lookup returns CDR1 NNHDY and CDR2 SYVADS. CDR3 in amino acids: CASSADWGLNTGQLYF. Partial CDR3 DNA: TGTGCCAGCAGTGCCGACTGGGGTCTAAACACCGGG.

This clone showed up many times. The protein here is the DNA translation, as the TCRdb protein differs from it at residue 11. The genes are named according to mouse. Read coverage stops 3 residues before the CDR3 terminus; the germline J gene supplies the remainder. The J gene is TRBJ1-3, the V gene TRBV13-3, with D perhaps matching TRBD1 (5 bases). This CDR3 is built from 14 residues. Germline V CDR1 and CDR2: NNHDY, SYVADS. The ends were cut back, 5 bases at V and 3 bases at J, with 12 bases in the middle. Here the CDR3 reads CASSPGGFGNTLYF. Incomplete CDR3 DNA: TGTGCCAGCAGCCCGGGGGGTTTTGGAAATACG.

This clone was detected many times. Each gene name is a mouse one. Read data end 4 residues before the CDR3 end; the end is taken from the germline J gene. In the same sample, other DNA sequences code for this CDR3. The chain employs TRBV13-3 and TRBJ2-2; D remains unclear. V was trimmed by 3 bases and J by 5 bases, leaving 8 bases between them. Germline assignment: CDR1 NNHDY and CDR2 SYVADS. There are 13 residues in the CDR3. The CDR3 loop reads CASSVRVTGQLYF. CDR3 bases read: TGTGCCAGCAGTGTAAGGGTTACCGGG.

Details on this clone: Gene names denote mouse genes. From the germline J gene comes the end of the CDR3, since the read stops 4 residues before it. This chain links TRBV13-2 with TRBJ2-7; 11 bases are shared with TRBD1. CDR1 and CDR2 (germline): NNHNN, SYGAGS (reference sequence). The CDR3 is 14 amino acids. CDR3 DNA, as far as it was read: TGTGCCAGCGGCCTCGGGACAGGGGGGTAT. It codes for CASGLGTGGY. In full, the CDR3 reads CASGLGTGGYEQYF.

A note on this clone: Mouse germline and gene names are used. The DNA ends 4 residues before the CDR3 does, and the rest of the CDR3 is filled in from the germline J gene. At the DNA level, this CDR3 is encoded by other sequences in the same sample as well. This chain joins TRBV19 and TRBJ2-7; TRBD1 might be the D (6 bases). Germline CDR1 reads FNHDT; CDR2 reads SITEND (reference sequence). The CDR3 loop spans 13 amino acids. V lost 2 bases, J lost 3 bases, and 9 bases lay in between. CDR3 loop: CASSIADSYEQYF. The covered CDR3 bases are TGTGCCAGCAGTATTGCGGACAGCTAT.

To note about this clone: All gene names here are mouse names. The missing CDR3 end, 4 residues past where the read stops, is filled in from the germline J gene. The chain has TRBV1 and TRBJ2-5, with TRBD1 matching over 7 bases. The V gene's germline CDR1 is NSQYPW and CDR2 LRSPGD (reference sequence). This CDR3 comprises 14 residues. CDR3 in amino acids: CTCSYRQGGDTQYF. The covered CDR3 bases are TGCACCTGCAGTTACAGACAGGGTGGAGAC.